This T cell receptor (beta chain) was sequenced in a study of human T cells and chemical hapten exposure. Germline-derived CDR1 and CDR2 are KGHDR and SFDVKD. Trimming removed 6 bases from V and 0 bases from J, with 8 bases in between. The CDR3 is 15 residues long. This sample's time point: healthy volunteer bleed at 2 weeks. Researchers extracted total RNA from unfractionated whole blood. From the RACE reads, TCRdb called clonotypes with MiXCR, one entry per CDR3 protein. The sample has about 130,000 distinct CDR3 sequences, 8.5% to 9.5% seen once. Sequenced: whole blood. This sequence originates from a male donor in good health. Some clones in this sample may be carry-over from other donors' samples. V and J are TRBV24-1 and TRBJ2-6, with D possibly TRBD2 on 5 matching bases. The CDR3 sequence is CATSPGSSGANVLTF. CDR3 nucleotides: TGTGCCACCAGTCCGGGAAGCTCTGGGGCCAACGTCCTGACTTTC.